This T cell receptor beta chain was sequenced during a study of blood T cell repertoires in COVID-19. Overall study context: Sites in the United States, Italy and Spain provided acute and convalescent COVID-19 samples.

TCRdb keeps only in-frame clones here, not all; method: immunoSEQ multiplex PCR. The sample records a few hundred thousand clones, roughly 88% being singletons. Living in 24 US areas, the participants were between roughly 18 and 89 years of age. V was trimmed by 2 bases and J by 8 bases, leaving 7 bases between them. CDR1 SGHRS and CDR2 YFSETQ come from the germline V gene. The CDR3 runs to 12 residues. This receptor was taken from a man under 40 who had recovered from COVID-19. Sequenced: PBMCs or T cells enriched from blood (not recorded which). This sequence joins TRBV5-1 and TRBJ1-4; D remains ambiguous. The CDR3 DNA sequence: TGCGCCAGCAGCTTAAGTGGCGAAAAACTGTTTTTT. The encoded protein is CASSLSGEKLFF.